The 31 T cell receptor beta chains in this list originate from one sample, sequenced in a study of blood T cells in healthy people across ages (dated by TCRdb to about 2015). The library was made by 5' RACE. A second PCR of roughly 7 to 11 cycles was performed with a sample-barcoded 5' primer and a J-beta primer mix. Through fastp at Q25 and MiXCR, TCRdb rebuilt clones from the public reads, retaining in-frame beta chains. Rows matching on CDR3 protein sequence are summarized as one entry with the most common DNA and genes. This sample is represented by 1.5 million to 2 million distinct CDR3 sequences; approximately 39% of them were singletons. The top ten clones comprise roughly 24% of the sample. Sequenced sample: blood. These receptors all stem from a human donor in good health.

This clonotype showed up many times. The rearrangement uses TRBV24-1 and TRBJ2-1; D is possibly TRBD1 (5 bases). The ends were cut back, 9 bases at V and 5 bases at J, with 16 bases in the middle. This CDR3 has 14 amino acids. Germline CDR1 reads KGHDR; CDR2 reads SFDVKD. The CDR3 nucleotides are TGTGCCACCGGGCTTGCAGGGCAGAACAATGAGCAGTTCTTC. Amino acids: CATGLAGQNNEQFF.

This clonotype has a count of ten or more. The chain carries TRBV4-1 and TRBJ2-6; a weak D match, TRBD1 (5 bases). The CDR3 is 15 residues long. Germline CDR1 and CDR2: MGHRA and YSYEKL. With 4 bases removed from V and 4 bases from J, the gap between germline ends came to 11 bases. The DNA for the CDR3 is TGCGCCAGCAGCCCCCAGGGAACCGGGGCCAACGTCCTGACTTTC. Its protein is CASSPQGTGANVLTF.

The V and J genes are TRBV4-1 and TRBJ1-6; D call uncertain. The ends were cut back, 0 bases at V and 7 bases at J, with 13 bases in the middle. Germline CDR1 MGHRA, CDR2 YSYEKL. The CDR3 consists of 16 residues. The CDR3 DNA sequence: TGCGCCAGCAGCCAAGATGCTCCTAACCCGAATTCACCCCTCCACTTT. Translation: CASSQDAPNPNSPLHF.

The chain carries TRBV20-1 and TRBJ2-5; 8 bases are shared with TRBD1. V was pared by 3 bases and J by 11 bases, with 20 bases of the junction left unmatched. This CDR3 has 16 residues. Germline CDR1 and CDR2: DFQATT and SNEGSKA (reference sequence). CDR3 sequence: CSASVWGEQGAEEQYF. In DNA form, the CDR3 reads TGCAGTGCTAGTGTTTGGGGTGAGCAGGGGGCGGAAGAGCAGTACTTC.

The genes are TRBV4-2 and TRBJ2-3, with 8 bases fitting TRBD2. CDR1 LGHNA and CDR2 YNFKEQ come from the germline V gene. The CDR3 is 16 amino acids. J was trimmed by 1 base and V by 1 base; bases with no gene match: 4. The CDR3 DNA sequence: TGTGCCAGCAGCCAAGTGGGAGCGGGGGGCACAGATACGCAGTATTTT. As protein: CASSQVGAGGTDTQYF.

V usage is TRBV20-1 and J usage is TRBJ2-5; D ambiguous. Germline CDR1 DFQATT, CDR2 SNEGSKA (reference sequence). V lost 6 bases and J 11 bases, leaving 25 bases between the germline ends. This CDR3 is 14 amino acids long. CDR3 in DNA: TGCAGTGCCAATCGCCCCGGTTTCGACAATGAGCAGTACTTC. This translates into CSANRPGFDNEQYF.

This clonotype showed up just a few times. V usage is TRBV7-3 and J usage is TRBJ1-2, with a weak D call TRBD1 (5 bases). Germline values: CDR1 SGHTA, CDR2 FQGTGA. V was pared by 4 bases and J by 7 bases, with 22 bases between. CDR3 length: 16 amino acids. CDR3 in amino acids: CASSSTPTEMRSGYTF. The CDR3 bases are TGTGCCAGCAGCTCTACCCCGACAGAGATGCGGTCTGGCTACACCTTC.

CDR3 protein: CSATRERNQPQHF. The CDR3 region has the DNA TGCAGTGCTACCAGGGAGCGGAATCAGCCCCAGCATTTT. The V gene is TRBV20-1, the J gene TRBJ1-5, with TRBD1 as a possible D gene (5 bases). The germline V gene encodes CDR1 DFQATT and CDR2 SNEGSKA (reference sequence). Deletions cut 4 bases from V and 4 bases from J, with 11 bases between. The CDR3 spans 13 residues.

In its sample, this clonotype was seen a few times. The rearrangement joins TRBV4-3 to TRBJ2-3; the D gene is possibly TRBD1 (6 bases). Trimming stripped 0 bases from V and 2 bases from J, with 12 bases between. The CDR3 sequence is 16 residues long. Germline CDR1 and CDR2: LGHNA and YSLEER. CDR3 loop: CASSQDVGGPTDTQYF. In DNA form, the CDR3 reads TGCGCCAGCAGCCAAGATGTTGGGGGCCCCACAGATACGCAGTATTTT.

V gene TRBV12-3 or TRBV12-4 combines with J gene TRBJ1-1, with 7 positions matching TRBD1. The trim removed 6 bases at V and 10 bases at J, leaving 8 bases unmatched. This CDR3 contains 12 residues. CDR3 sequence: CASSTDRLGAFF. Here the CDR3 DNA reads TGTGCCAGCAGCACGGACAGGCTGGGAGCTTTCTTT.

This clonotype was seen only a few times. The chain has TRBV12-3 or TRBV12-4 and TRBJ1-5, with no clear D. This CDR3 is 12 amino acids long. Trimming left V 5 bases short and J 7 bases short, with 9 bases between. CDR3 nucleotide sequence: TGTGCCAGCAGTGAAGGCTGGCAGCCCCAGCATTTT. It encodes CASSEGWQPQHF.

V usage is TRBV4-1 and J usage is TRBJ2-6; 12 bases line up with TRBD1. Germline trimming cut 3 bases from V and 1 base from J; bases unmatched to any gene: 1. The CDR3 runs 17 residues. Looked up from germline, CDR1 is MGHRA and CDR2 is YSYEKL. CDR3 nucleotide sequence: TGCGCCAGCAGCCAGGGACAGGGGGCGTCTGGGGCCAACGTCCTGACTTTC. Amino acid sequence: CASSQGQGASGANVLTF.

The V gene is TRBV7-9, the J gene TRBJ2-7, with TRBD2 identical over 7 bases. This CDR3 has 15 amino acids. Germline CDR1 reads SEHNR; CDR2 reads FQNEAQ (reference sequence). The trim removed 1 base at V and 2 bases at J, leaving 5 bases unmatched. As DNA, the CDR3 is TGTGCCAGCAGCTTAGGGCGGGGGTACGCCTACGAGCAGTACTTC. Translated: CASSLGRGYAYEQYF.

The chain links TRBV7-2 to TRBJ2-3, with D possibly being TRBD2 (5 bases). The CDR3 is 15 residues long. In germline, CDR1 is SGHTA, CDR2 FQGNSA. V was clipped by 5 bases and J by 0 bases, with 12 bases between them. This CDR3 is CASSPEGRSTDTQYF. CDR3 DNA sequence: TGTGCCAGCAGCCCCGAGGGCAGGAGCACAGATACGCAGTATTTT.

This clonotype was detected only a few times. This chain connects TRBV7-8 to TRBJ2-1; D is possibly TRBD1 (6 bases). Trimming pared 6 bases from V and 4 bases from J, leaving 13 bases between. The CDR3 loop spans 14 amino acids. CDR1 is SGHVS and CDR2 is FQNEAQ in the germline V gene. CDR3 sequence reads: CASSLMDRYNEQFF. Here the CDR3 DNA reads TGTGCCAGCAGTCTAATGGACAGATACAATGAGCAGTTCTTC.

The chain employs TRBV7-9 and TRBJ1-4, with 8 positions matching TRBD1. Germline-derived CDR1 and CDR2 are SEHNR and FQNEAQ (reference sequence). This CDR3 has 14 residues. Trimming removed 5 bases from V and 7 bases from J; junction bases left unmatched: 6. The CDR3 region is CASSPGQAGEKLFF. In nucleotides, the CDR3 is TGTGCCAGCAGCCCGGGACAGGCCGGTGAAAAACTGTTTTTT.

To note about this clonotype: The junction shows a germline mismatch at one end, possibly a read error. CDR3 sequence: CASSLGRGSSIDTQYF. The CDR3 DNA follows: TGCGCCAGCAGCTTGGGGCGGGGGTCGAGCATAGATACGCAGTATTTT. V gene TRBV5-1 combines with J gene TRBJ2-3; 7 nucleotides align to TRBD2. The CDR3 contains 16 residues. Per the germline V gene, CDR1 is SGHRS and CDR2 is YFSETQ.

This chain links TRBV20-1 with TRBJ2-7, with 8 bases aligning to TRBD1. CDR1 is DFQATT, CDR2 SNEGSKA, per germline (reference sequence). V trimming: 2 bases; J trimming: 5 bases; junction bases outside the gene matches: 5. This CDR3 is built from 13 residues. In nucleotides, the CDR3 is TGCAGTGCTAGACGGACAGGGCTTAACGAGCAGTACTTC. Its protein is CSARRTGLNEQYF.

The rearrangement uses TRBV18 and TRBJ2-5; the match to TRBD1 covers 8 bases. The J call is uncertain, as TRBJ2-7 better fits the DNA end. This CDR3 region has 14 residues. Germline V gene sequence: CDR1 KGHSH, CDR2 LQKENI. The CDR3 here is CASSEKGQDYEQYF. Written as DNA, the CDR3 is TGTGCCAGCTCAGAGAAGGGACAGGACTACGAGCAGTACTTC.

This clonotype was seen a few times. In DNA, the CDR3 is TGTGCCAGCAGCCCCGATAGCGGGGGGGCCCAGCAGTACTTC. It codes for CASSPDSGGAQQYF. The chain couples TRBV7-2 to TRBJ2-7; TRBD2 matches 11 bases. The CDR3 loop spans 14 amino acids. The germline CDR1 and CDR2 sequences are SGHTA and FQGNSA. The ends lost 5 bases at V and 8 bases at J; junction bases unmatched: 8.

The V call is TRBV4-2, the J call TRBJ1-2; no firm D call. Germline V gene lookup returns CDR1 LGHNA and CDR2 YNFKEQ. The V end was cut by 1 base, the J end by 1 base, with 10 bases between. CDR3 length equals 15 residues. As DNA, the CDR3 is TGTGCCAGCAGCCAAGCAGATGCTCGTAACTATGGCTACACCTTC. Its protein product is CASSQADARNYGYTF.

This clonotype has more than one count but fewer than ten. The chain couples TRBV12-3 or TRBV12-4 to TRBJ2-7; D may be TRBD1 (5 bases). The CDR3 has 14 amino acids. V lost 2 bases, J lost 5 bases, and 13 bases lay in between. The CDR3 is CASSLSQGNHEQYF. The CDR3 DNA sequence: TGTGCCAGCAGTTTAAGTCAGGGAAACCACGAGCAGTACTTC.

This chain uses TRBV25-1 with TRBJ1-4, with D hard to call. V was clipped by 2 bases and J by 7 bases, with 11 bases between them. The CDR3 contains 14 residues. CDR1 and CDR2 (germline): MGHDK, SYGVNS. In DNA, the CDR3 is TGTGCCAGCAGTGAAGGAGGTTTTAGTGAAAAACTGTTTTTT. Amino acids: CASSEGGFSEKLFF.

The gene calls are TRBV20-1 and TRBJ2-2; TRBD2 might be the D (6 bases). This CDR3 region has 15 residues. The germline V gene encodes CDR1 DFQATT and CDR2 SNEGSKA (reference sequence). V was shortened by 2 bases and J by 4 bases, with 14 bases between the two germline ends. CDR3 amino acids: CSARPGGLGTGELFF. The CDR3 DNA reads as TGCAGTGCTAGACCCGGAGGGTTGGGCACCGGGGAGCTGTTTTTT.

As to this clonotype: A clone one base away is much larger, so this may be a read error. CDR3 nucleotide sequence: TGCAGCGTCCTAGGGGGCCGGGTTACGTTCTTC. This translates into CSVLGGRVTFF. The chain combines TRBV29-1 with TRBJ2-1; 7 bases are shared with TRBD1. The length of the CDR3 is 11 residues. Germline V gives CDR1 SQVTM, CDR2 ANQGSEA. The ends lost 6 bases at V and 15 bases at J; junction bases unmatched: 11.

This clonotype has just a few counts. The V and J genes are TRBV7-9 and TRBJ2-7; D gene uncertain. Germline CDR1 reads SEHNR; CDR2 reads FQNEAQ (reference sequence). This CDR3 contains 14 residues. Trimming removed 0 bases from V and 4 bases from J, with 10 bases in between. Here the CDR3 reads CASSLAAGYYEQYF. In DNA form, the CDR3 reads TGTGCCAGCAGCTTAGCGGCAGGTTATTACGAGCAGTACTTC.

The rearrangement links TRBV10-3 to TRBJ1-1; unclear D gene. The V gene's germline CDR1 is ENHRY and CDR2 SYGVKD. CDR3 length: 13 amino acids. V lost 4 bases to trimming and J lost 4 bases, with 10 bases between them. The CDR3 DNA reads TGTGCCATCAGTGTGGTGGAGGGCACTGAAGCTTTCTTT. As protein: CAISVVEGTEAFF.

On this clonotype: An end of the junction does not agree with germline; a read error may underlie this. V and J are TRBV7-2 and TRBJ2-7; D is perhaps TRBD2 (6 bases). Germline CDR1 is SGHTA and CDR2 is FQGNSA. The CDR3 length is 15 residues. Here the CDR3 reads CASSFDRGFSYVQYF. The CDR3 DNA follows: TGTGCCAGCAGCTTCGACCGGGGGTTCTCCTACGTGCAGTACTTC.

The V and J genes are TRBV6-2 or TRBV6-3 and TRBJ2-5, with 10 bases identical to TRBD2. The CDR3 runs 15 residues. With 6 bases clipped from V and 0 bases from J, the junction kept 4 bases outside the gene matches. CDR1 and CDR2 from the germline V gene are MNHEY and SVGEGT. The CDR3 here is CASSPAGGYQETQYF. The CDR3 DNA reads as TGTGCCAGCAGCCCAGCGGGGGGGTACCAAGAGACCCAGTACTTC.

This clonotype appeared a few times. The chain has TRBV29-1 and TRBJ1-1, with no clear D. Trimming pared 4 bases from V and 0 bases from J, leaving 15 bases between. The CDR3 contains 15 residues. Per germline, CDR1 SQVTM and CDR2 ANQGSEA. The CDR3 DNA sequence: TGCAGCGTTGCCCCCATGCTTAGCCTGAACACTGAAGCTTTCTTT. Its protein product is CSVAPMLSLNTEAFF.

This clonotype was detected a few times. J is TRBJ2-7 and V is TRBV20-1, with D possibly being TRBD1 or TRBD2 (5 bases each). Germline values: CDR1 DFQATT, CDR2 SNEGSKA (reference sequence). There are 14 residues in the CDR3. V lost 3 bases and J lost 1, with 13 bases in between. This CDR3 is CSARRRGSSYEQYF. The CDR3 DNA reads as TGCAGTGCTAGGCGACGGGGCTCGTCCTACGAGCAGTACTTC.